This TCR beta chain was profiled in a study of blood T cells in healthy people across ages. Together with a sample-barcoded 5' primer, a J-beta primer mix was included in a second PCR lasting roughly 6 to 12 cycles. TCRdb itself ran the 5' RACE reads through MiXCR, one entry per CDR3 protein. The repertoire has roughly 700,000 distinct CDR3 sequences, about half of them found once; the top ten carry 30% to 40%. Germline CDR1 SGHRS, CDR2 YFSETQ. This CDR3 is built from 15 residues. With 0 bases removed from V and 6 bases from J, the gap between germline ends came to 16 bases. This chain joins TRBV5-1 and TRBJ2-7; tentatively, D is TRBD1 (6 bases). The sequence derives from a woman aged 60-75 years in good health. The sample consisted of blood. The CDR3 loop is CASSLVPGAPSEQYF. DNA for the CDR3: TGCGCCAGCAGCTTGGTTCCAGGGGCTCCTTCCGAGCAGTACTTC.